This T cell receptor beta chain was documented in a study of control samples from healthy donors and cancer patients (dated by TCRdb to 2020 to 2021). Turning to this clone: Its target antigen remains unknown. Base quality data are lacking; no much larger clone is found one base away.

Its CDR3 holds 11 amino acids, cysteine through phenylalanine. The CDR3 DNA has 33 bases and is translated from base 1. The germline V gene sets CDR1 to SNHLY and CDR2 to FYNNEI. V loses 7 bases, J loses 2 bases, and the germline ends lie 5 bases apart. The library was generated by the immunoSEQ multiplex PCR assay. Entries here come from immuneACCESS through TCRdb and include only in-frame sequences with V and J called. Some clones fail to appear in such tables; in the studies checked, an unresolved V gene covers under half of the shortfall, and the cause of the remainder is unknown. This sample is represented by 100,000 to 150,000 clones; approximately 90% of them were singletons. Of the sample, around 3% falls within the top ten clones.

Material for sequencing was blood. The sequence is built from TRBV2 and TRBJ1-2; there is no confident call for the D gene. The TCR sequence derives from a man aged 45-65 years in good health. The DNA is as follows: TGTGCCAGCATAATAAACTATGGCTACACCTTC. The encoded protein is CASIINYGYTF.